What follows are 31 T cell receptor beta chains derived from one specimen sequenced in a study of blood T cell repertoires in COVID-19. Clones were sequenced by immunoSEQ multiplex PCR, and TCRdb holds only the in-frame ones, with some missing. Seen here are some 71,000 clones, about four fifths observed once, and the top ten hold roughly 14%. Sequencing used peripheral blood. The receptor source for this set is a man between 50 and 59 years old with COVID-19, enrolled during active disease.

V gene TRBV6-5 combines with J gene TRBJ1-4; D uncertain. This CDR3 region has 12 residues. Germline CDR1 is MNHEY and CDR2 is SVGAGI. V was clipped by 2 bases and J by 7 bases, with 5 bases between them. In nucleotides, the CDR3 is TGTGCCAGCAGTTACGGCACTGAAAAACTGTTTTTT. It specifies CASSYGTEKLFF.

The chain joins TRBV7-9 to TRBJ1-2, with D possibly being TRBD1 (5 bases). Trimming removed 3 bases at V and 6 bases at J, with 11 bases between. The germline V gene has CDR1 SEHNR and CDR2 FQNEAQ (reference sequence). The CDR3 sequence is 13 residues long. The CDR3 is CASSFQTVDGYTF. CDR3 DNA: TGTGCCAGCAGCTTCCAGACAGTGGATGGCTACACCTTC.

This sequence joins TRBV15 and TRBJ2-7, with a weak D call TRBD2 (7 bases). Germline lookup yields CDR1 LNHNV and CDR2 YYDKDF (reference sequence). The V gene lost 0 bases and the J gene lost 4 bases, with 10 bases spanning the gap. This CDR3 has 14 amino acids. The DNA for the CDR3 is TGTGCCACCAGCAGAGAGAAGGGGGGGTACGAGCAGTACTTC. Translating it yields CATSREKGGYEQYF.

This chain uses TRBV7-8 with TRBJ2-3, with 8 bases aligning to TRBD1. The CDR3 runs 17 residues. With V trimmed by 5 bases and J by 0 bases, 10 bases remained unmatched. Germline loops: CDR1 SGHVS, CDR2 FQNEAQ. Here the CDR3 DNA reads TGTGCCAGCAGCCCCCGGACAGGGACCACTAGCACAGATACGCAGTATTTT. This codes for CASSPRTGTTSTDTQYF.

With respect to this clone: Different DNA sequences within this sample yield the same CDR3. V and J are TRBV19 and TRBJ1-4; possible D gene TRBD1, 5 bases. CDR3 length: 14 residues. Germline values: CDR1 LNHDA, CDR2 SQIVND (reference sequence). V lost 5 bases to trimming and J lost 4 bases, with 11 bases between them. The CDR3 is CASSGTGVNEKLFF. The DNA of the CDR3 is TGTGCCAGTAGTGGCACAGGAGTTAATGAAAAACTGTTTTTT.

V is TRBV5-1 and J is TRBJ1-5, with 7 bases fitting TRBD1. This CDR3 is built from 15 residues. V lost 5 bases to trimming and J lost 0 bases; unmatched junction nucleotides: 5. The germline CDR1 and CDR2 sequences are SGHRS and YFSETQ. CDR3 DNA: TGCGCCAGCAGTTGGGACAGTTCTAGCAATCAGCCCCAGCATTTT. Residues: CASSWDSSSNQPQHF. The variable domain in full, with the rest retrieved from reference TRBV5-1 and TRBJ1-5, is KAGVTQTPRYLIKTRGQQVTLSCSPISGHRSVSWYQQTPGQGLQFLFEYFSETQRNKGNFPGRFSGRQFSNSRSEMNVSTLELGDSALYLCASSWDSSSNQPQHFGDGTRLSIL.

Here the CDR3 DNA reads TGTGCCAGCAGTTACTTAAACGGGGTCGGCACAGATACGCAGTATTTT. Its protein product is CASSYLNGVGTDTQYF. The genes are TRBV6-5 and TRBJ2-3; D is perhaps TRBD2 (5 bases). This CDR3 contains 16 residues. The V and J ends lost 1 base and 1 base respectively, with 12 bases between them. Germline V gene sequence: CDR1 MNHEY, CDR2 SVGAGI.

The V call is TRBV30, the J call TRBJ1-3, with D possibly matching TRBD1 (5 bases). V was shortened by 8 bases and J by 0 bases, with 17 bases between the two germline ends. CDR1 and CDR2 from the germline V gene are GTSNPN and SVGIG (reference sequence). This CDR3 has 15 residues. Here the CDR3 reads CALAQGSHSGNTIYF. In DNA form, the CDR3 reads TGTGCCCTTGCGCAGGGTTCCCACTCTGGAAACACCATATATTTT. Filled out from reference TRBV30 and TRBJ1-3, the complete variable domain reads SQTIHQWPATLVQPVGSPLSLECTVEGTSNPNLYWYRQAAGRGLQLLFYSVGIGQISSEVPQNLSASRPQDRQFILSSKKLLLSDSGFYLCALAQGSHSGNTIYFGEGSWLTVV.

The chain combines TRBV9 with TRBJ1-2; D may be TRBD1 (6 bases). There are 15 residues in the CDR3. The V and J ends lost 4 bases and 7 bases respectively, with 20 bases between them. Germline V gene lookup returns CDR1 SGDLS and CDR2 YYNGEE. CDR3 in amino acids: CASSPLPQGSGGYTF. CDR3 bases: TGTGCCAGCAGCCCTCTCCCCCAGGGGAGCGGTGGCTACACCTTC. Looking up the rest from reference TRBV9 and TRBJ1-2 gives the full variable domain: DSGVTQTPKHLITATGQRVTLRCSPRSGDLSVYWYQQSLDQGLQFLIQYYNGEERAKGNILERFSAQQFPDLHSELNLSSLELGDSALYFCASSPLPQGSGGYTFGSGTRLTVV.

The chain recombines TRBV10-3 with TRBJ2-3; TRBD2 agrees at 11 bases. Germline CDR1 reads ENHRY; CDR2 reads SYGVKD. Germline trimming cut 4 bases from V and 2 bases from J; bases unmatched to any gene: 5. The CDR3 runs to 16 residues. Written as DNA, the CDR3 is TGTGCCATCAGTGTTACTAGCGGGGGTCTCACAGATACGCAGTATTTT. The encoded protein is CAISVTSGGLTDTQYF.

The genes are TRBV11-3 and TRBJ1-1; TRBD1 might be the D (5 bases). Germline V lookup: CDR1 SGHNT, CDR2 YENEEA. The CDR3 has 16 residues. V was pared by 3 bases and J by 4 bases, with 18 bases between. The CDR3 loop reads CASSLDLTARGTEAFF. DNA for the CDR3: TGTGCCAGCAGCTTGGATCTTACAGCAAGGGGCACTGAAGCTTTCTTT.

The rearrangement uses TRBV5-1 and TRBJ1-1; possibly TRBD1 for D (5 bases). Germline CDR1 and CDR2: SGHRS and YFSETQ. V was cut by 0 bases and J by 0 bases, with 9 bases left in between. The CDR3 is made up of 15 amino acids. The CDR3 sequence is CASSLGQLMNTEAFF. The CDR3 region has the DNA TGCGCCAGCAGCTTGGGACAGCTCATGAACACTGAAGCTTTCTTT. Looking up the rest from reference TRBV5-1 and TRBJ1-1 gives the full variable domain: KAGVTQTPRYLIKTRGQQVTLSCSPISGHRSVSWYQQTPGQGLQFLFEYFSETQRNKGNFPGRFSGRQFSNSRSEMNVSTLELGDSALYLCASSLGQLMNTEAFFGQGTRLTVV.

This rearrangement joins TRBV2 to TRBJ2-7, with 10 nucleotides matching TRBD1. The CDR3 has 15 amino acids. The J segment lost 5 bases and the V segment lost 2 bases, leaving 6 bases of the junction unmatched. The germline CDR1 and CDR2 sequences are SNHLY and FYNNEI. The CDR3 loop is CASSERDRGLNEQYF. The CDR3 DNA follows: TGTGCCAGCAGTGAAAGGGACAGGGGATTAAACGAGCAGTACTTC.

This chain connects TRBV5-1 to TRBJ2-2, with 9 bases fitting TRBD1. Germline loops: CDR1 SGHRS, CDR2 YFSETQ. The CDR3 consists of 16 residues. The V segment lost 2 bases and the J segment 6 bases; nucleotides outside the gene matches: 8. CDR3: CASSFHGTGNAGELFF. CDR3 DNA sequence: TGCGCCAGCAGCTTTCATGGGACAGGGAATGCCGGGGAGCTGTTTTTT.

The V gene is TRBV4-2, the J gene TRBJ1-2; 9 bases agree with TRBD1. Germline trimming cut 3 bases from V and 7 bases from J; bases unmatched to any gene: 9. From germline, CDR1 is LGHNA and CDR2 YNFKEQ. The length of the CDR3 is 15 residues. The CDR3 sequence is CASSQLGQGKAGYTF. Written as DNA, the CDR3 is TGTGCCAGCAGCCAGCTAGGACAGGGGAAGGCTGGCTACACCTTC.

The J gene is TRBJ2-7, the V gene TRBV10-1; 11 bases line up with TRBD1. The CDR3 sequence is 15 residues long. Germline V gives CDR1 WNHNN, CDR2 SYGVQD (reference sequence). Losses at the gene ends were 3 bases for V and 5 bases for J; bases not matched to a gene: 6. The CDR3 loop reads CASSDKGQGAHEQYF. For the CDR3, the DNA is TGCGCCAGCAGTGATAAAGGACAGGGGGCCCACGAGCAGTACTTC.

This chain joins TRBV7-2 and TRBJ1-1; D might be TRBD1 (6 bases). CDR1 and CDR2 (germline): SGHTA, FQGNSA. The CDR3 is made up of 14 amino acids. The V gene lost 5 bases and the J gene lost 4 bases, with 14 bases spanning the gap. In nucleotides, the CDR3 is TGTGCCAGCAGCCCGACAAACAGGGTCACTGAAGCTTTCTTT. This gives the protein CASSPTNRVTEAFF.

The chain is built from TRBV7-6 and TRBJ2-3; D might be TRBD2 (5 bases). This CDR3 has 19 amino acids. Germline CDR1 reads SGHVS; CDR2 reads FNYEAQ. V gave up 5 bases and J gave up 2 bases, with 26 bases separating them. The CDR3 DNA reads TGTGCCAGCAGCCCCCGCGGGCGGACTGCACGAAGCCTCACAGATACGCAGTATTTT. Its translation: CASSPRGRTARSLTDTQYF.

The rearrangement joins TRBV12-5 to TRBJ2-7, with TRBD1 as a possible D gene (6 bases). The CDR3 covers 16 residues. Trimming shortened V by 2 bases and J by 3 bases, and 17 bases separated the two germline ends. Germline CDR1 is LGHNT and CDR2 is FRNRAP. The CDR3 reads CASGLIIGGNYYEQYF. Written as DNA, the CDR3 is TGTGCTAGTGGTTTGATTATTGGGGGCAATTACTACGAGCAGTACTTC.

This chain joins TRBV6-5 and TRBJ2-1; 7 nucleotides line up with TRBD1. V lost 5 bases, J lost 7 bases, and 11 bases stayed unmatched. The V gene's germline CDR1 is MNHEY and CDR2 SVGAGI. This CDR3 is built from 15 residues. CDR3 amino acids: CASSIRTGGRNEQFF. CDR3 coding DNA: TGTGCCAGCAGTATCCGGACAGGCGGACGAAATGAGCAGTTCTTC.

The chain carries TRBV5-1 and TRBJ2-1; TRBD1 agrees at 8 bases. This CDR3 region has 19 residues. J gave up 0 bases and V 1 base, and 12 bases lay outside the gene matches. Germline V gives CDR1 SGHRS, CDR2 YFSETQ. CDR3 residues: CASSLRRQGSLSSYNEQFF. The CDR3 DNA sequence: TGCGCCAGCAGCTTGCGGAGACAGGGGTCACTCAGCTCCTACAATGAGCAGTTCTTC.

CDR3 sequence (DNA): TGTGCCAGCAGCCCTGGGACAGGGCACAACTATGGCTACACCTTC. It encodes CASSPGTGHNYGYTF. The rearrangement links TRBV5-4 to TRBJ1-2, with 9 bases fitting TRBD1. The germline V gene has CDR1 SGHNT and CDR2 YYREEE (reference sequence). V shed 4 bases, J shed 2 bases, and the junction held 6 bases outside the gene matches. CDR3 length: 15 amino acids.

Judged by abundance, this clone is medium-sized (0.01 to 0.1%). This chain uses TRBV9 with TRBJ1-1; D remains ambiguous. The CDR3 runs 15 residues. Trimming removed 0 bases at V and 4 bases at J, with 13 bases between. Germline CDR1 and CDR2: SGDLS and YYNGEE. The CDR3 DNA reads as TGTGCCAGCAGCGTAGCGTATCGACCGGGCACTGAAGCTTTCTTT. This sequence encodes CASSVAYRPGTEAFF. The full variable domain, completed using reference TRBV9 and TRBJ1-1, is DSGVTQTPKHLITATGQRVTLRCSPRSGDLSVYWYQQSLDQGLQFLIQYYNGEERAKGNILERFSAQQFPDLHSELNLSSLELGDSALYFCASSVAYRPGTEAFFGQGTRLTVV.

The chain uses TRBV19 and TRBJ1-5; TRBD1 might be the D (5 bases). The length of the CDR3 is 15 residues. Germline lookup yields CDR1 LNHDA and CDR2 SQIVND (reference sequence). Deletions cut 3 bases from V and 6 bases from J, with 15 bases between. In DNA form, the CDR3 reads TGTGCCAGTAGTATTTACGGAGGGGAAGGTCAGCCCCAGCATTTT. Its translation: CASSIYGGEGQPQHF. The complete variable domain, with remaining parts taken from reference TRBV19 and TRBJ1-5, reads DGGITQSPKYLFRKEGQNVTLSCEQNLNHDAMYWYRQDPGQGLRLIYYSQIVNDFQKGDIAEGYSVSREKKESFPLTVTSAQKNPTAFYLCASSIYGGEGQPQHFGDGTRLSIL.

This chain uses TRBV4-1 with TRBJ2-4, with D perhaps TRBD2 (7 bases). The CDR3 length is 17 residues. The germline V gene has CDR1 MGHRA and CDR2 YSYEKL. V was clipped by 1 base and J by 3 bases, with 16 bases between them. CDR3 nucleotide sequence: TGCGCCAGCAGCCAAGGGCGGGGGCTTGGGGGCAAAAACATTCAGTACTTC. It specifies CASSQGRGLGGKNIQYF.

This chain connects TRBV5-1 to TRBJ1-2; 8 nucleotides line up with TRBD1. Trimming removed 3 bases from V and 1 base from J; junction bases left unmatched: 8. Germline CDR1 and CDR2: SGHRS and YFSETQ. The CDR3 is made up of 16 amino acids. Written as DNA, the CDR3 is TGCGCCAGCAGCTACTTGACAGGGGCATATAACTATGGCTACACCTTC. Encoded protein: CASSYLTGAYNYGYTF.

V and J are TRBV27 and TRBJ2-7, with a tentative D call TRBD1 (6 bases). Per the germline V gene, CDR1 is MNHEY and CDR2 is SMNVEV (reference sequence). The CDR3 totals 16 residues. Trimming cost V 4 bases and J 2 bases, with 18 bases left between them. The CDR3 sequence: CASSYLGDTRPYEQYF. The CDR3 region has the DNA TGTGCCAGCAGTTACCTTGGGGACACGCGCCCCTACGAGCAGTACTTC.

CDR3 sequence: CASSLRTSVEETQYF. The CDR3 DNA is TGTGCCAGCAGCTTAAGGACTAGCGTCGAAGAGACCCAGTACTTC. This sequence joins TRBV7-6 and TRBJ2-5; 9 bases map to TRBD2. The CDR3 extends over 15 amino acids. Germline CDR1 and CDR2: SGHVS and FNYEAQ. Germline trimming cut 2 bases from V and 3 bases from J; bases unmatched to any gene: 4.

The CDR3 region is CASSQESTAFGGYTF. In DNA form, the CDR3 reads TGTGCCAGCAGCCAAGAAAGTACGGCATTCGGGGGCTACACCTTC. This chain joins TRBV3-1 (or the pseudogene TRBV3-2) and TRBJ1-2; no clear D. V was pared by 0 bases and J by 8 bases, with 16 bases between. The CDR3 runs 15 residues. CDR1 is LGHDT and CDR2 is YNNKEL in the germline V gene (reference sequence).

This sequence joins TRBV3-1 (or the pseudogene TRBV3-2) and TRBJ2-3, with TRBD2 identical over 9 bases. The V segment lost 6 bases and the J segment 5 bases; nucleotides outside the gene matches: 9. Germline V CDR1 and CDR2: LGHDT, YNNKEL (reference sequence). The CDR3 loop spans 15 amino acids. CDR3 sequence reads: CASRHLAGGLDTQYF. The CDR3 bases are TGTGCCAGCAGGCACCTGGCGGGGGGGTTAGATACGCAGTATTTT.

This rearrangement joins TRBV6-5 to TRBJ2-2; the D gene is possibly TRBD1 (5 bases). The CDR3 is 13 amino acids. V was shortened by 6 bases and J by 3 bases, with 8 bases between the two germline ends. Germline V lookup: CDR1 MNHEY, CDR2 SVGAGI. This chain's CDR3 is CASSGHYTGELFF. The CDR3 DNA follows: TGTGCCAGCAGCGGACACTACACCGGGGAGCTGTTTTTT.